The clone carrying this TCR beta chain has more than one count but fewer than ten. Its matching antigen is unknown. This same CDR3 is encoded by further DNA sequences in the sample. Assay used: immunoSEQ multiplex PCR; TCRdb lists only in-frame clones, some missing. In the table there are about 1 million clones, more than 65% of which are singletons. This specimen belongs to a study of shared clonotypes between healthy human individuals. Study context: Donor ages ranged 18 to 49 years: a couple of women, a few men. Study outcomes and limitations: Non-shared clonotypes displayed generation probabilities falling below those of clonotypes present in all four donors. Rarefaction revealed incomplete sorted-subset sequencing despite large depth. Owing to a small donor count, the genetic and exposure-history diversity represented was limited.

The germline V gene encodes CDR1 SGHTA and CDR2 FQGNSA. The CDR3 runs 14 residues. Trimming removed 1 base from V and 0 bases from J, with 6 bases in between. Input material: memory CD4+ T cells sorted from blood. Described subset: CD45RA-negative fraction. The chain couples TRBV7-2 to TRBJ1-2; D unresolved. The source of this sequence is a young man in good health. CDR3 bases: TGTGCCAGCAGCTTAGGGACGGCTAACTATGGCTACACCTTC. This translates into CASSLGTANYGYTF. Supplemented by reference TRBV7-2 and TRBJ1-2, the full variable domain reads GAGVSQSPSNKVTEKGKDVELRCDPISGHTALYWYRQSLGQGLEFLIYFQGNSAPDKSGLPSDRFSAERTGGSVSTLTIQRTQQEDSAVYLCASSLGTANYGYTFGSGTRLTVV.